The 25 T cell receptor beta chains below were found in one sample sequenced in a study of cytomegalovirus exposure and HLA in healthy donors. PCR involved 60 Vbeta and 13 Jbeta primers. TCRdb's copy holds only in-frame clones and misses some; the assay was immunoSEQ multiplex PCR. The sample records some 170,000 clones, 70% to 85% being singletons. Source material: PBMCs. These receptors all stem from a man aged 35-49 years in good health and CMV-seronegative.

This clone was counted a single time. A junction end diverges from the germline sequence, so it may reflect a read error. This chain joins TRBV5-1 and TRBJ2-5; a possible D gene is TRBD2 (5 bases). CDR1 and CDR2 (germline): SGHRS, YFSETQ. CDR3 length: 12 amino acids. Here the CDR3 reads CASRLLGEAQYF. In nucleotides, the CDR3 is TGCGCCAGCAGATTACTAGGAGAGGCCCAGTACTTC.

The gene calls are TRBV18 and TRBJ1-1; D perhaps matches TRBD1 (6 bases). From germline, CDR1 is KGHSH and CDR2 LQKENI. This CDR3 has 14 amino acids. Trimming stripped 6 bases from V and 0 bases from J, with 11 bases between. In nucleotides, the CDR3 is TGTGCCAGCTCGCCGGGACAAGTGAACACTGAAGCTTTCTTT. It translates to CASSPGQVNTEAFF.

CDR3 coding DNA: TGTGCCAGCACCTTGACTAGCCAGAACACCGGGGAGCTGTTTTTT. Amino acid sequence: CASTLTSQNTGELFF. V is TRBV9 and J is TRBJ2-2; 7 nucleotides agree with TRBD2. The CDR3 loop spans 15 amino acids. Germline V lookup: CDR1 SGDLS, CDR2 YYNGEE. The J segment lost 1 base and the V segment lost 6 bases, leaving 6 bases of the junction unmatched.

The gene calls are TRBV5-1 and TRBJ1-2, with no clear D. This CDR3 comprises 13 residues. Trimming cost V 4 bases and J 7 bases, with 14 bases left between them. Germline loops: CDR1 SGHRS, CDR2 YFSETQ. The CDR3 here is CASSPSRGLGYTF. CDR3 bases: TGCGCCAGCAGCCCGTCACGAGGGCTTGGCTACACCTTC.

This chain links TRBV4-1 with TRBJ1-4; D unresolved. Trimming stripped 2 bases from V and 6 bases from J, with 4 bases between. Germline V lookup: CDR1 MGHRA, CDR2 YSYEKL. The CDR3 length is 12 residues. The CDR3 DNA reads TGCGCCAGCAGCCAACCTTATGAAAAACTGTTTTTT. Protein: CASSQPYEKLFF.

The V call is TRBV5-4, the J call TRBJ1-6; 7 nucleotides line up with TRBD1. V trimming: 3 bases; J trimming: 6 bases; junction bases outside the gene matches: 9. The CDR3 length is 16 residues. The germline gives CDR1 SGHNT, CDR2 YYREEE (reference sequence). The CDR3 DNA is TGTGCCAGCAGCTACGGACAGGCAAAGCCTAATTCACCCCTCCACTTT. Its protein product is CASSYGQAKPNSPLHF.

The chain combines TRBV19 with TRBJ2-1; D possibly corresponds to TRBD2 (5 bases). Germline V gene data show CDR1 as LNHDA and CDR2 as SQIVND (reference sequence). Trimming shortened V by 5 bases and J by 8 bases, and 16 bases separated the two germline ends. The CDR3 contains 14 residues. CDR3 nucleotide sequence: TGTGCCAGTAGTCCTCGGACCATGAGGGATGAGCAGTTCTTC. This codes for CASSPRTMRDEQFF.

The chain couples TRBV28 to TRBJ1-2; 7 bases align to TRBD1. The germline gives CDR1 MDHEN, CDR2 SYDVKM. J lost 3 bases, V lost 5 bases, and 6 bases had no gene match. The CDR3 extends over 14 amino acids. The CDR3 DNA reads TGTGCCAGCAGTGGAACTACAGGGGACTATGGCTACACCTTC. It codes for CASSGTTGDYGYTF.

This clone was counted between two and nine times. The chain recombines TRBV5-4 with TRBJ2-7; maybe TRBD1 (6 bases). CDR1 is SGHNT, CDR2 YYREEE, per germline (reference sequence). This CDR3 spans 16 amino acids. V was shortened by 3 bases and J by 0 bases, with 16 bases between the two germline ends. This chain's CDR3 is CASSSQGFRSSYEQYF. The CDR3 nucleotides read TGTGCCAGCAGCTCGCAGGGGTTCCGGAGCTCCTACGAGCAGTACTTC.

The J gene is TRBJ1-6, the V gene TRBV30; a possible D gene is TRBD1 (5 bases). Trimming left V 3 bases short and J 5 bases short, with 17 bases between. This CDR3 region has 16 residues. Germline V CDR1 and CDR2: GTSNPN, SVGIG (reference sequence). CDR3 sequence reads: CAWRMRIRGNNSPLHF. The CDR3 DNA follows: TGTGCCTGGAGGATGAGGATTAGGGGAAATAATTCACCCCTCCACTTT.

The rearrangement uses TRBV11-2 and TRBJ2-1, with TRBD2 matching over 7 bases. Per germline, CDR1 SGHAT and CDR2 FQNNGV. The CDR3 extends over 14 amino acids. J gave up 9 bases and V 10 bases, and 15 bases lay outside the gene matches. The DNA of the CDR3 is TGTGCCACACAGTGGGGGGGAGAAAGAGGTGAGCAGTTCTTC. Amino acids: CATQWGGERGEQFF. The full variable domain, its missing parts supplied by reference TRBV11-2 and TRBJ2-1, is EAGVAQSPRYKIIEKRQSVAFWCNPISGHATLYWYQQILGQGPKLLIQFQNNGVVDDSQLPKDRFSAERLKGVDSTLKIQPAKLEDSAVYLCATQWGGERGEQFFGPGTRLTVL.

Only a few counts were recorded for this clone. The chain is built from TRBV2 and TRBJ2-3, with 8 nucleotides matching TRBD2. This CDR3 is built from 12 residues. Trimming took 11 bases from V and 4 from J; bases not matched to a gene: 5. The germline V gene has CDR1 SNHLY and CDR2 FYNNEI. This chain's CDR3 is CAPGGGSDTQYF. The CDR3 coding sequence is TGTGCCCCGGGAGGGGGGTCAGATACGCAGTATTTT.

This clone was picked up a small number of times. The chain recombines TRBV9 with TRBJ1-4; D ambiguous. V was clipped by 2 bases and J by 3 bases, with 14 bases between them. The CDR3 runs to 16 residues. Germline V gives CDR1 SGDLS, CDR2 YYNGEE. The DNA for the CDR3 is TGTGCCAGCAGCGTGGGCCTCGTCGCGCCTAATGAAAAACTGTTTTTT. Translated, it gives CASSVGLVAPNEKLFF.

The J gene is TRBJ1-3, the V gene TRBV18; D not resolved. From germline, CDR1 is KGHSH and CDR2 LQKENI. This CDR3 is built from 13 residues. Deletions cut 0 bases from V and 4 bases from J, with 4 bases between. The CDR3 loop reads CASSPPPGNTIYF. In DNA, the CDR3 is TGTGCCAGCTCACCACCCCCAGGAAACACCATATATTTT.

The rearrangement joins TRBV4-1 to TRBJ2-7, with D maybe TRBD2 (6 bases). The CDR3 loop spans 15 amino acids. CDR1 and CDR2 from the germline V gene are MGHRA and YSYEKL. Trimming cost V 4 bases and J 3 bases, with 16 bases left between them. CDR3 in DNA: TGCGCCAGCAGCCTCCTGCGGGGCTCAGTCTACGAGCAGTACTTC. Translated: CASSLLRGSVYEQYF.

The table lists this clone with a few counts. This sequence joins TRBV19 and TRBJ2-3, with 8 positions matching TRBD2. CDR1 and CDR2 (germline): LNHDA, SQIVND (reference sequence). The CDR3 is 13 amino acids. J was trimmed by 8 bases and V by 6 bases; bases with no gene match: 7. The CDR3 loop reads CASSTGGAGTQYF. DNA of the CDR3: TGTGCCAGTAGCACGGGGGGGGCGGGTACGCAGTATTTT.

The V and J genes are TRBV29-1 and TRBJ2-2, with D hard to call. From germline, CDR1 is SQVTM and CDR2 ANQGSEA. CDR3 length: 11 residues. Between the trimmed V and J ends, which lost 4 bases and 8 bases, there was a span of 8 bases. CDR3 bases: TGCAGCGTTGGAGGCAGAGGGGAGCTGTTTTTT. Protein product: CSVGGRGELFF.

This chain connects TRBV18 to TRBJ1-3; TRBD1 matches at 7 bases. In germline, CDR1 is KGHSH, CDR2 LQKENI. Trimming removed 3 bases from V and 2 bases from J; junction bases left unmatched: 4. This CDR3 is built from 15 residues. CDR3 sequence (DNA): TGTGCCAGCTCACCGGAGACAGGGACTGGAAACACCATATATTTT. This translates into CASSPETGTGNTIYF.

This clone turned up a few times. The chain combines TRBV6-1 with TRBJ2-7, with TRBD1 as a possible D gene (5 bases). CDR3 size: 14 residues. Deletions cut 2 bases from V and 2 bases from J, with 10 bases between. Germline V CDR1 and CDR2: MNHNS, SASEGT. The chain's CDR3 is CASSELPGPYEQYF. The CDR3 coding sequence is TGTGCCAGCAGTGAACTCCCAGGGCCCTACGAGCAGTACTTC.

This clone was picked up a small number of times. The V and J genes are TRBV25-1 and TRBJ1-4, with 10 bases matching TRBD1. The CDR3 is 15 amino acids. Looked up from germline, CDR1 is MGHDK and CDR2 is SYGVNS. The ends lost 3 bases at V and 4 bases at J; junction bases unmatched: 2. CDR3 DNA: TGTGCCAGCAGTGACTGGACAGGGGGTAATGAAAAACTGTTTTTT. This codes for CASSDWTGGNEKLFF.

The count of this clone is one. DNA for the CDR3: TGTGCCATAGGGGGGGACAGGGCGAACACCGGGGAGCTGTTTTTT. Translated, it gives CAIGGDRANTGELFF. The V gene is TRBV10-3, the J gene TRBJ2-2; TRBD1 agrees at 9 bases. V trimming: 9 bases; J trimming: 0 bases; junction bases outside the gene matches: 5. Germline V gives CDR1 ENHRY, CDR2 SYGVKD. This CDR3 is built from 15 residues.

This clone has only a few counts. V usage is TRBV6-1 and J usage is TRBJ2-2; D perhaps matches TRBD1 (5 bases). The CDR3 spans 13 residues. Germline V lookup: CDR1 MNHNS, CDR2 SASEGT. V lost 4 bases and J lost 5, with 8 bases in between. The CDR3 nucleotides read TGTGCCAGCAGTGCCGACAGTACCGGGGAGCTGTTTTTT. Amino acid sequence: CASSADSTGELFF.

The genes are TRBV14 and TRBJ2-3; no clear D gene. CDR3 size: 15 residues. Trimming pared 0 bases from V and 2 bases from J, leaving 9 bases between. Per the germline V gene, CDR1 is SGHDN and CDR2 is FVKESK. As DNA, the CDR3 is TGTGCCAGCAGCCAAGATCAGGTCTACACAGATACGCAGTATTTT. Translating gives CASSQDQVYTDTQYF.

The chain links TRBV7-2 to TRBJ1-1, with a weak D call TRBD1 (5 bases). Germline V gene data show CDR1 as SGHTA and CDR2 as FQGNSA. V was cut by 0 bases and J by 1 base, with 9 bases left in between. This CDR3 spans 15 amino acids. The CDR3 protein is CASSLAGGSNTEAFF. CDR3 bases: TGTGCCAGCAGCTTAGCCGGGGGGTCGAACACTGAAGCTTTCTTT. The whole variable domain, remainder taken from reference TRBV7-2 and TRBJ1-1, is GAGVSQSPSNKVTEKGKDVELRCDPISGHTALYWYRQSLGQGLEFLIYFQGNSAPDKSGLPSDRFSAERTGGSVSTLTIQRTQQEDSAVYLCASSLAGGSNTEAFFGQGTRLTVV.

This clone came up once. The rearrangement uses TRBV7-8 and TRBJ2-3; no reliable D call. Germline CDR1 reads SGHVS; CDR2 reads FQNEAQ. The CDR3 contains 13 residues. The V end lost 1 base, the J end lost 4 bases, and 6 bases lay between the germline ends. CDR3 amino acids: CASSLDRADTQYF. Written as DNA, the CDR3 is TGTGCCAGCAGCTTAGATCGGGCAGATACGCAGTATTTT.